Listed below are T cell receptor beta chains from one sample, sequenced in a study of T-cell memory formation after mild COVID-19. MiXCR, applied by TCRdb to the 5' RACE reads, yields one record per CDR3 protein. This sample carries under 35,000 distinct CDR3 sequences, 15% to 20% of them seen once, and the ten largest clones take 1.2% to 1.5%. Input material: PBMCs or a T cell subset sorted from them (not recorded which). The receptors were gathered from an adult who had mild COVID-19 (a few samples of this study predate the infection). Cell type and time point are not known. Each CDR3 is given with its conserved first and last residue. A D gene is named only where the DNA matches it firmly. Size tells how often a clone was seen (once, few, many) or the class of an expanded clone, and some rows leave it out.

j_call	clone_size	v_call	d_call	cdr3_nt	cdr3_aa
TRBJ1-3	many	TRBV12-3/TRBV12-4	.	TGTGCCAGCAGTTGGGGCGTACGCTCTGGAAACACCATATATTTT	CASSWGVRSGNTIYF
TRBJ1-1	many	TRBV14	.	TGTGCCAGCAGCCTGGGACCCTCCACTGAAGCTTTCTTT	CASSLGPSTEAFF
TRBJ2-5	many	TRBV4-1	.	TGCGCCAGCAGCCAAGATCGGAGCGGACAAGAGACCCAGTACTTC	CASSQDRSGQETQYF
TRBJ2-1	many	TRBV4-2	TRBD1	TGTGCCAGCAGCAAGGGACAGGGCCCTTACAATGAGCAGTTCTTC	CASSKGQGPYNEQFF
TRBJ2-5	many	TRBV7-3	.	TGTGCCAGCAGCTTACGTAGAGGGCAAGAGACCCAGTACTTC	CASSLRRGQETQYF
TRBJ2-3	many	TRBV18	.	TGTGCCAGCTCACCAGGGGGGACAGATACGCAGTATTTT	CASSPGGTDTQYF
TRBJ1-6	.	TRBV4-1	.	TGCGCCAGCAGCCATGCGGGCTCCCTTCATTCACCCCTCCACTTT	CASSHAGSLHSPLHF
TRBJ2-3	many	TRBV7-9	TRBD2	TGTGCCAGCAGCAACCTAGCCGGGAGGGCAGATACGCAGTATTTT	CASSNLAGRADTQYF
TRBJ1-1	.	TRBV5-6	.	TGTGCCAGCAGCTTGATACAGACCCCGAACACTGAAGCTTTCTTT	CASSLIQTPNTEAFF
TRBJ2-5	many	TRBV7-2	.	TGTGCCAGCAGCTTACGCAGGGTCGCGGAGACCCAGTACTTC	CASSLRRVAETQYF
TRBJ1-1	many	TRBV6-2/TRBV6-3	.	TGTGCCAGCAGTTGGTTGCAGGGAGAAGCTTTCTTT	CASSWLQGEAFF
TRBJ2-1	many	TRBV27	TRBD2	TGTGCCAGCAGTACCCTTACTAGCGGATTGATCTTC	CASSTLTSGLIF
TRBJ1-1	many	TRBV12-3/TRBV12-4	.	TGTGCCAGCAGTGCACAGGGACTCTCTGAAGCTTTCTTT	CASSAQGLSEAFF
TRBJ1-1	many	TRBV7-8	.	TGTGCCAGCAGCTTAGGAAGGTTTATGAGAATGAACACTGAAGCTTTCTTT	CASSLGRFMRMNTEAFF
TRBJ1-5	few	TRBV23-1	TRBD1	TGCGCCAGCAGTCAATCGGGAACAGGGGGGTTTCAGCCCCAGCATTTT	CASSQSGTGGFQPQHF
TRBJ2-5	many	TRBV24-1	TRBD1	TGTGCCACCAGTGAGGGGACAGCCCGAGGGGGGACCCAGTACTTC	CATSEGTARGGTQYF
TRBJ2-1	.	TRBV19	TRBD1	TGTGCCAGTAGTATAGGGACAGGGGATTGGAATGAGCAGTTCTTC	CASSIGTGDWNEQFF
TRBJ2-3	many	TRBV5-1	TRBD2	TGCGCCAGCAGCCCGGGACTAGCGGGGTTCACAGATACGCAGTATTTT	CASSPGLAGFTDTQYF
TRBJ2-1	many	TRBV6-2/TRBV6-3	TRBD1	TGTGCCAGCAGTCCCCCCGGACAGGGGTCGAATGAGCAGTTCTTC	CASSPPGQGSNEQFF
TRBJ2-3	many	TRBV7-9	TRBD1	TGTGCCAGCAGCTCACAGGGGTCGGGCGATACGCAGTATTTT	CASSSQGSGDTQYF
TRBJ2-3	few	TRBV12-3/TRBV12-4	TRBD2	TGTGCCAGCAGTCCCCGTAGCGGGGAACGCACAGATACGCAGTATTTT	CASSPRSGERTDTQYF
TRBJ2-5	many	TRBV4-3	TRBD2	TGCGCCAGCAGCCAAGAGCGGGAGTGGGCGTGGGAGACCCAGTACTTC	CASSQEREWAWETQYF
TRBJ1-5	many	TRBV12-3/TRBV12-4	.	TGTGCCAGCAGCGGGACCCGGAATCAGCCCCAGCATTTT	CASSGTRNQPQHF
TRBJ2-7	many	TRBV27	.	TGTGCCAGCAGTTTAGAAGCTAGCTGGTCCTACGAGCAGTACTTC	CASSLEASWSYEQYF
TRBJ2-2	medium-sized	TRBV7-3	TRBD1	TGTGCCAGCAGCCCCACAGGGGCTGGCACCGGGGAGCTGTTTTTT	CASSPTGAGTGELFF
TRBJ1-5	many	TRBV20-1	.	TGCAGTGCTAGGAGGCAGGGTTTCAATCAGCCCCAGCATTTT	CSARRQGFNQPQHF
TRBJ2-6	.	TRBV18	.	TGTGCCAGCTCATCGATTCAGCGCTCTGGGGCCAACGTCCTGACTTTC	CASSSIQRSGANVLTF
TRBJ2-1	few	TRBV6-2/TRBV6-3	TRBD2	TGTGCCAGCAATTTAGCGGGAGTGGCCTACAATGAGCAGTTCTTC	CASNLAGVAYNEQFF
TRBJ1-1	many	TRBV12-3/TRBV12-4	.	TGTGCCAGCAGCCTACCTCCCCCGAGGACCGAAGCTTTCTTT	CASSLPPPRTEAFF
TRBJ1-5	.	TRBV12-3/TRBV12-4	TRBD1	TGTGCCAGCAGGACTACAGGGGTTAGAAATCAGCCCCAGCATTTT	CASRTTGVRNQPQHF
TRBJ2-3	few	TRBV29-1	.	TGCAGCGTTGCCGAGGGAATCGAATCAGATACGCAGTATTTT	CSVAEGIESDTQYF
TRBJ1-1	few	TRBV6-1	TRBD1	TGTGCCAGCAGCCTCGACAGGGACGTAGGTGAAGCTTTCTTT	CASSLDRDVGEAFF